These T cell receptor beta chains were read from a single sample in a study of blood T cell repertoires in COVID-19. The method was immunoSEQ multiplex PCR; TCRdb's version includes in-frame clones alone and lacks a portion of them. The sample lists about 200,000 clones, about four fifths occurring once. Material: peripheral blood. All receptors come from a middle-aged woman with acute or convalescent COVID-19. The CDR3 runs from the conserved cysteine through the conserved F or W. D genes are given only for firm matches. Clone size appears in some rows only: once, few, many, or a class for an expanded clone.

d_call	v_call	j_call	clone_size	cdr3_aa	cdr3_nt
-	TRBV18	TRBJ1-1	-	CASSAEGTEAFF	TGTGCCAGCTCAGCGGAGGGCACTGAAGCTTTCTTT
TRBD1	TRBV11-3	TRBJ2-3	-	CASSLTGTGTDTQYF	TGTGCCAGCAGCTTAACTGGGACAGGCACAGATACGCAGTATTTT
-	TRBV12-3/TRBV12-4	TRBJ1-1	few	CASSSTGRTEAFF	TGTGCCAGCAGTTCCACAGGGCGCACTGAAGCTTTCTTT
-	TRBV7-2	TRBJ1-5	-	CASSLSSTPNQPQHF	TGTGCCAGCAGCTTATCGAGTACGCCTAATCAGCCCCAGCATTTT
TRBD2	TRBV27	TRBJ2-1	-	CASSPSLAGGRDEQFF	TGTGCCAGCAGTCCAAGCTTAGCGGGAGGGAGGGATGAGCAGTTCTTC
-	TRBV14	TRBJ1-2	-	CASSQDLRNYGYTF	TGTGCCAGCAGCCAAGATCTGCGGAACTATGGCTACACCTTC
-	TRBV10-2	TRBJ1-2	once	CATHKKDAGGYKNGYTF	TGCGCCACACACAAAAAAGACGCCGGAGGGTATAAGAATGGCTACACCTTC
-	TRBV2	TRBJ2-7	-	CASSVEVSEQYF	TGTGCCAGCAGTGTTGAGGTGAGCGAGCAGTACTTC
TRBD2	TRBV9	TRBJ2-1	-	CASSDTSGSSYNEQFF	TGTGCCAGCAGCGATACTAGCGGGAGCTCCTACAATGAGCAGTTCTTC
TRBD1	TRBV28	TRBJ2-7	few	CASSLAGGINEQYF	TGTGCCAGCAGTTTGGCAGGGGGCATCAACGAGCAGTACTTC
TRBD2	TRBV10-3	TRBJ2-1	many	CAIGSGSVGNEQFF	TGTGCCATCGGTAGCGGGAGTGTGGGGAATGAGCAGTTCTTC
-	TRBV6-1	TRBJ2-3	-	CASSERSTFRTDTQYF	TGTGCCAGCAGTGAACGGTCTACCTTTCGCACAGATACGCAGTATTTT
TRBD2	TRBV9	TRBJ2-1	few	CASSGLAGDHEQFF	TGTGCCAGCAGCGGACTAGCGGGAGATCATGAGCAGTTCTTC
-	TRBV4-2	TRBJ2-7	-	CASSQDGYEQYF	TGTGCCAGCAGCCAAGACGGCTACGAGCAGTACTTC
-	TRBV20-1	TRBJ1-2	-	CSASTGTYGYTF	TGCAGTGCTAGTACAGGGACCTATGGCTACACCTTC
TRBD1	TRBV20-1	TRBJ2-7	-	CSASGDRTYEQYF	TGCAGTGCTAGTGGGGACAGGACCTACGAGCAGTACTTC
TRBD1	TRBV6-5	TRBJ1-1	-	CASSRQGMNTEAFF	TGTGCCAGCAGCCGACAGGGGATGAACACTGAAGCTTTCTTT
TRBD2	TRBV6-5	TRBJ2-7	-	CASGRGRAYEQYF	TGTGCCAGCGGGCGGGGGAGAGCCTACGAGCAGTACTTC
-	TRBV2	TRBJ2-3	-	CASRRRLLDTQYF	TGTGCCAGCAGAAGGCGACTGTTAGATACGCAGTATTTT
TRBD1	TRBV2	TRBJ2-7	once	CASNLDRAWQYF	TGTGCCAGCAACCTGGACAGGGCCTGGCAGTACTTC
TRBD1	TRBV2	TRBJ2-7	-	CASKIEGAGEQYF	TGTGCCAGCAAGATTGAGGGGGCGGGTGAGCAGTACTTC
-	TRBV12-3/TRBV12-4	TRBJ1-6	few	CASKEGYSPLHF	TGTGCCAGCAAAGAGGGCTACTCTCCCCTCCACTTT
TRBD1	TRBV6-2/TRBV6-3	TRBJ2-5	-	CASSTGTGQETQYF	TGTGCCAGCAGTACCGGGACAGGCCAAGAGACCCAGTACTTC
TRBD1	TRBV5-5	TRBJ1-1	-	CASSLVRDRGRGVEAFF	TGTGCCAGCAGCCTAGTTCGTGACAGGGGCCGCGGCGTCGAAGCTTTCTTT
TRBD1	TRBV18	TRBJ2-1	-	CASSPSASDRRSYNEQFF	TGTGCCAGCTCCCCATCAGCCTCGGACAGGAGGTCCTACAATGAGCAGTTCTTC
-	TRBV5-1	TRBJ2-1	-	CASSLVGGPYNEQFF	TGCGCCAGCAGCTTGGTAGGGGGACCCTACAATGAGCAGTTCTTC
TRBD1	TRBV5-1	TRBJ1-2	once	CASSLDRLDRGGYGYTF	TGCGCCAGCAGCTTGGATCGGTTAGACAGGGGAGGGTATGGCTACACCTTC
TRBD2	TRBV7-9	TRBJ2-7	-	CASSSSGLAGDEQYF	TGTGCCAGCAGCTCGTCGGGACTAGCGGGAGACGAGCAGTACTTC
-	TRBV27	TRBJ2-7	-	CASTDRYEQYF	TGTGCCAGCACCGACAGATACGAGCAGTACTTC
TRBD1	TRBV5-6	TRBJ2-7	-	CASSWGTGPNEQYF	TGTGCCAGCAGCTGGGGGACAGGTCCTAACGAGCAGTACTTC
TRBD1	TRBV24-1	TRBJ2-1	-	CATQQGGSYNEQFF	TGTGCCACCCAACAGGGGGGCTCCTACAATGAGCAGTTCTTC
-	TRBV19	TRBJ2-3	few	CASGTGSTDTQYF	TGTGCCAGTGGAACGGGGAGCACAGATACGCAGTATTTT
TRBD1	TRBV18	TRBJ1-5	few	CASSLDRGHQPQHF	TGTGCCAGCTCCCTGGACAGGGGGCATCAGCCCCAGCATTTT
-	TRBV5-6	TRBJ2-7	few	CASSPAGVPHEQYF	TGTGCCAGCAGCCCCGCAGGGGTTCCCCACGAGCAGTACTTC
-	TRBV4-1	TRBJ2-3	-	CASSQEAGTQYF	TGCGCCAGCAGCCAAGAAGCTGGTACGCAGTATTTT
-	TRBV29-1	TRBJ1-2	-	CSVGGGNYGYTF	TGCAGCGTTGGAGGGGGAAACTATGGCTACACCTTC
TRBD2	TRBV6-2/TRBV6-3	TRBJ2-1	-	CASSSRTSGRTGGTYNEQFF	TGTGCCAGCAGTTCCCGGACTAGCGGGAGGACAGGAGGTACCTACAATGAGCAGTTCTTC